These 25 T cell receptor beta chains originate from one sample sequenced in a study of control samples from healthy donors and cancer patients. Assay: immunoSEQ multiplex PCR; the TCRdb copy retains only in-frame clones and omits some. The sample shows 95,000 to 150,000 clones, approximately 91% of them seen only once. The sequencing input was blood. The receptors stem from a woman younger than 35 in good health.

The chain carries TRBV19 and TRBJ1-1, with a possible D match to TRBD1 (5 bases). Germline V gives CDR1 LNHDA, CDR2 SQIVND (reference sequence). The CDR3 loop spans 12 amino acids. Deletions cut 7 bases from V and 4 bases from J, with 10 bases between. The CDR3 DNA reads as TGTGCCAGTAAAGAGGGGCCCACTGAAGCTTTCTTT. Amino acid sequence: CASKEGPTEAFF.

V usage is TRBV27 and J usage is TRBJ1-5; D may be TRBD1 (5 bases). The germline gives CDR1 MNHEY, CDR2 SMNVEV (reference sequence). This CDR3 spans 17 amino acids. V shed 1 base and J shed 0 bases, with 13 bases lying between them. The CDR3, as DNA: TGTGCCAGCAGTTTATGGGGGGTCCCGTATAGCAATCAGCCCCAGCATTTT. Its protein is CASSLWGVPYSNQPQHF.

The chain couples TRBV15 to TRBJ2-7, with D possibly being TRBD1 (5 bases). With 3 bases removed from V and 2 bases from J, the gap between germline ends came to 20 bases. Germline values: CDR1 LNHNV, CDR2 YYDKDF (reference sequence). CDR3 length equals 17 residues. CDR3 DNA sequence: TGTGCCACCAGCAGGGGCCTTAGGACACCGTCAACCTACGAGCAGTACTTC. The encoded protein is CATSRGLRTPSTYEQYF.

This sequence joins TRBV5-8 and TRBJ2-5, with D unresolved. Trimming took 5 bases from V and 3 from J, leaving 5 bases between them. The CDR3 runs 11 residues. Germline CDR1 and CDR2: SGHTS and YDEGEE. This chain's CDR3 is CASRSEETQYF. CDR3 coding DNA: TGTGCCAGCAGATCCGAAGAGACCCAGTACTTC. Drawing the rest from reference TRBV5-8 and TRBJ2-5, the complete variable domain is EAGVTQSPTHLIKTRGQQATLRCSPISGHTSVYWYQQALGLGLQFLLWYDEGEERNRGNFPPRFSGRQFPNYSSELNVNALELEDSALYLCASRSEETQYFGPGTRLLVL.

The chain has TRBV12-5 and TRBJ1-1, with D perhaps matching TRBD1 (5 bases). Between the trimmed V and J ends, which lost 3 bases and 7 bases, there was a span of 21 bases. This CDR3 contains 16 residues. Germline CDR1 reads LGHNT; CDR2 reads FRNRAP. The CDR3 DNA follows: TGTGCTAGTGGTTTATCTCCGGGACCTAATACCATTGAAGCTTTCTTT. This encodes CASGLSPGPNTIEAFF.

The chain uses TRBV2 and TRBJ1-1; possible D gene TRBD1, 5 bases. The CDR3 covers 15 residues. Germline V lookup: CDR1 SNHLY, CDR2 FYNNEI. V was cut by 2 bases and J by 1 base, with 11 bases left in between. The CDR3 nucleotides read TGTGCCAGCAGTGAACGGGGGGGAACGAACACTGAAGCTTTCTTT. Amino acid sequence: CASSERGGTNTEAFF.

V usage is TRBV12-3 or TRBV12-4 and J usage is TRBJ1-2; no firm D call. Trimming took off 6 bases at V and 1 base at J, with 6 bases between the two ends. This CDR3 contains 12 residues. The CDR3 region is CASSRSNYGYTF. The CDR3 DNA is TGTGCCAGCAGCCGGAGTAACTATGGCTACACCTTC.

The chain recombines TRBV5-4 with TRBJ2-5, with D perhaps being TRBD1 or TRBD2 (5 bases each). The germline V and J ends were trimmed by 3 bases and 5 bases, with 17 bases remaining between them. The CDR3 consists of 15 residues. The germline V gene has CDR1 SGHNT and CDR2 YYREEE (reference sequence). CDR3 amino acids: CASSSRKGTGETQYF. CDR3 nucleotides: TGTGCCAGCAGCTCTAGAAAGGGGACGGGGGAGACCCAGTACTTC.

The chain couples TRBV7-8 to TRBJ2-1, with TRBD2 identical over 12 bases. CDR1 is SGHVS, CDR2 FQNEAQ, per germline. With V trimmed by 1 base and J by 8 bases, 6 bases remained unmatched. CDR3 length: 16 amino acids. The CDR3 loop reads CASSLGLAGGPHEQFF. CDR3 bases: TGTGCCAGCAGCTTAGGGCTAGCGGGGGGGCCTCATGAGCAGTTCTTC.

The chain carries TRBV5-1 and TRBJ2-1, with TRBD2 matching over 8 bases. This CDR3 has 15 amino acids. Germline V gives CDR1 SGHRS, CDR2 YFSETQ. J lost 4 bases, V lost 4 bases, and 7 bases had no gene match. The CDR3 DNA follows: TGCGCCAGCAGCCCAAGCGGGAGCTCGTACAATGAGCAGTTCTTC. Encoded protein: CASSPSGSSYNEQFF.

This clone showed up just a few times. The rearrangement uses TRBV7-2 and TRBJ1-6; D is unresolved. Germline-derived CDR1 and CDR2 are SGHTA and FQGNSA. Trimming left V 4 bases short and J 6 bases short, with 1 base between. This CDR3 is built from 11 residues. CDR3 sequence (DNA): TGTGCCAGCAGCTCTAATTCACCCCTCCACTTT. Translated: CASSSNSPLHF.

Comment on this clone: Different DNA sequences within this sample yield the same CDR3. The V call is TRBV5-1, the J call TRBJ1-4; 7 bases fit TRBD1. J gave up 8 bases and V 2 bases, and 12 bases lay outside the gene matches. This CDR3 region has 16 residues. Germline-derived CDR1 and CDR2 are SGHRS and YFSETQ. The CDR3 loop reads CASSFTQGLAGEKLFF. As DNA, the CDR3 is TGCGCCAGCAGCTTTACACAGGGGCTGGCGGGAGAAAAACTGTTTTTT.

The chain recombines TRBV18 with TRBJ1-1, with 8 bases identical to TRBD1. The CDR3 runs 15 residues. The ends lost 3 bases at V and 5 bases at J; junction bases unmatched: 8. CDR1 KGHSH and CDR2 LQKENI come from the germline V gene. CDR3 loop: CASSPGTGGRTEAFF. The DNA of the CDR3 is TGTGCCAGCTCACCCGGGACAGGCGGTCGGACTGAAGCTTTCTTT. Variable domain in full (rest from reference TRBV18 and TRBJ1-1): NAGVMQNPRHLVRRRGQEARLRCSPMKGHSHVYWYRQLPEEGLKFMVYLQKENIIDESGMPKERFSAEFPKEGPSILRIQQVVRGDSAAYFCASSPGTGGRTEAFFGQGTRLTVV.

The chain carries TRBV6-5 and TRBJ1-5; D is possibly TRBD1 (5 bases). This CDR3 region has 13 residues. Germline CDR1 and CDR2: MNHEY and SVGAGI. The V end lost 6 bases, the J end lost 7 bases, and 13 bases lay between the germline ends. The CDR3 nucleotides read TGTGCCAGCAGAGCCGGGACGGGGCAGCCCCAGCATTTT. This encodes CASRAGTGQPQHF.

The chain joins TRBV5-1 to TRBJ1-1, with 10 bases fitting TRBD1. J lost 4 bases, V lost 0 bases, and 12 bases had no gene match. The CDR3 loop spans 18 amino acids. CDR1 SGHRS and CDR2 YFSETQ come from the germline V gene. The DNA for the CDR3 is TGCGCCAGCAGCTTGGGGGACAGGGGCGGGGAAGTAGGCACTGAAGCTTTCTTT. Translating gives CASSLGDRGGEVGTEAFF.

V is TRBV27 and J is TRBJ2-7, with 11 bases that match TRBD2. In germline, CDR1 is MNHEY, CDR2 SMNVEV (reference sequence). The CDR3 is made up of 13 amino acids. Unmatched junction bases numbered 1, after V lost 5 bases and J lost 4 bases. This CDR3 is CASSPSGRYEQYF. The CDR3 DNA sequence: TGTGCCAGCAGTCCTAGCGGGAGGTACGAGCAGTACTTC.

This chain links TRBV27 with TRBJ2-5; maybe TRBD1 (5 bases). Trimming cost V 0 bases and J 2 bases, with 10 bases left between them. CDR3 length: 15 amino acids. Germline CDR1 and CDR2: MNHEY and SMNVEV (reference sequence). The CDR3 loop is CASSLSGAGQETQYF. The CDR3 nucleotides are TGTGCCAGCAGTTTATCTGGGGCAGGTCAAGAGACCCAGTACTTC.

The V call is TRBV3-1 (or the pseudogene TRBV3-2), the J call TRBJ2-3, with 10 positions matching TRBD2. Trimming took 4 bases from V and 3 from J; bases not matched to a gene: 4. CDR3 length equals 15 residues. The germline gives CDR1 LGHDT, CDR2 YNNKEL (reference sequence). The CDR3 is CASSPGLARTDTQYF. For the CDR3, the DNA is TGTGCCAGCAGCCCGGGACTAGCGAGAACAGATACGCAGTATTTT.

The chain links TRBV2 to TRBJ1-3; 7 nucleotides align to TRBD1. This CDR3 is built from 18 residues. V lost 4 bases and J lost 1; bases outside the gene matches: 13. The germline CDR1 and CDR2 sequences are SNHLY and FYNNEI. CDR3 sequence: CASSAWGPGGVSGNTIYF. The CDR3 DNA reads TGTGCCAGCAGTGCTTGGGGTCCAGGGGGGGTATCTGGAAACACCATATATTTT.

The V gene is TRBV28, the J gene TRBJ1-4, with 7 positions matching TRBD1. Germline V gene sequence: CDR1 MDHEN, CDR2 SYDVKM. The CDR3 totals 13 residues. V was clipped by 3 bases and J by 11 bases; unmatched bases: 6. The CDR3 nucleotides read TGTGCCAGCAGTTTCAGACAGGGAAGGAAACTGTTTTTT. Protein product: CASSFRQGRKLFF.

CDR3 amino acids: CASSANTGGSETQYF. The DNA of the CDR3 is TGTGCCAGCAGCGCGAATACGGGGGGGTCAGAGACCCAGTACTTC. This sequence joins TRBV7-9 and TRBJ2-5; 8 positions agree with TRBD2. The ends lost 5 bases at V and 4 bases at J; junction bases unmatched: 9. The CDR3 runs 15 residues. Per the germline V gene, CDR1 is SEHNR and CDR2 is FQNEAQ (reference sequence).

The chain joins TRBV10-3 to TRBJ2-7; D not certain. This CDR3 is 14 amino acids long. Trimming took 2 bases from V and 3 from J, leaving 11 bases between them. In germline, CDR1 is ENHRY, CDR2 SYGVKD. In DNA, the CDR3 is TGTGCCATCAGTGAGGCGGCAGTAGTCTACGAGCAGTACTTC. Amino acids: CAISEAAVVYEQYF.

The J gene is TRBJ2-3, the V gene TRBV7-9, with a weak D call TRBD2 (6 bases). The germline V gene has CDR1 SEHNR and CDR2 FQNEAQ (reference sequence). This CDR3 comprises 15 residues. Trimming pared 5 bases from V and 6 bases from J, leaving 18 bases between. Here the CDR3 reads CASSRGWQARDTQYF. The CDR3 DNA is TGTGCCAGCAGCCGGGGGTGGCAGGCCCGGGATACGCAGTATTTT.

The CDR3 sequence is CASSPGLAGAEQYF. The CDR3 DNA sequence: TGTGCCAGCAGCCCGGGACTAGCGGGAGCGGAGCAGTACTTC. The chain joins TRBV27 to TRBJ2-7, with 14 bases matching TRBD2. Trimming cost V 6 bases and J 7 bases; bases outside gene matches: 5. The CDR3 spans 14 residues. Germline CDR1 and CDR2: MNHEY and SMNVEV (reference sequence).

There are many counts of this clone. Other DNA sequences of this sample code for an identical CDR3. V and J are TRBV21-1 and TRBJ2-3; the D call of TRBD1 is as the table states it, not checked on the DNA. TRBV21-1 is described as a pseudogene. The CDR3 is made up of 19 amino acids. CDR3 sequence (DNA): TGTGCCAGCAGCAAAGTGAGGACAAGACAGGGGCCGACCACAGATACGCAGTATTTT. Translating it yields CASSKVRTRQGPTTDTQYF.